This T cell receptor beta chain originates from a study of blood T cell repertoires in COVID-19. Produced via immunoSEQ multiplex PCR; TCRdb's table is partial and in-frame only. The data hold under 45,000 clones, with around 85% observed a single time. Sequenced input: peripheral blood. The TCR comes from a man aged 55 to 70 with active or convalescent COVID-19.

The CDR3 DNA is TGTGCCAGCAGTTACCGAACAGGGGGCGGACAGCCCCAGCATTTT. Translation: CASSYRTGGGQPQHF. V usage is TRBV6-6 and J usage is TRBJ1-5; TRBD1 agrees at 9 bases. The CDR3 has 15 residues. Looked up from germline, CDR1 is MNHNY and CDR2 is SVGAGI (reference sequence). V lost 2 bases, J lost 7 bases, and 6 bases stayed unmatched.